This T cell receptor beta chain was obtained from a study of patients and donors after allogeneic stem cell transplantation. TCRdb re-derived calls from the RT-PCR reads in MiXCR, one entry per CDR3 protein. The sample yields 200,000 to 250,000 distinct CDR3 sequences, approximately 14% seen once. The germline V gene encodes CDR1 LGHDT and CDR2 YNNKEL (reference sequence). Trimming shortened V by 0 bases and J by 7 bases, and 13 bases separated the two germline ends. This CDR3 spans 15 amino acids. The sequenced material came from blood, either unsorted or a sorted T cell fraction (not recorded which). This sequence originates from a human donor who was either an allogeneic HSCT recipient or a stem cell or donor lymphocyte infusion donor (not recorded which). It is not recorded whose cells these are; they may come from a transplant donor. The chain uses TRBV3-1 and TRBJ1-5; D possibly corresponds to TRBD1 (5 bases). CDR3 DNA: TGTGCCAGCAGCCAAGATACGACAGCGGGACAGCCCCAGCATTTT. It encodes CASSQDTTAGQPQHF.